What follows are 25 T cell receptor beta chains derived from one specimen sequenced in a study of T cell changes during pregnancy in multiple sclerosis. Sequenced by immunoSEQ multiplex PCR; TCRdb stores in-frame clones only, minus some. There are 70,000 to 95,000 clones in the sample; around 93% occur only once, and 2.5% lies in the top ten. The starting material was peripheral blood, obtained in the second trimester of pregnancy. These receptors all stem from a female donor with multiple sclerosis, enrolled in a pregnancy study.

The genes are TRBV5-6 and TRBJ1-2; 9 bases line up with TRBD1. The CDR3 runs 14 residues. J gave up 5 bases and V 4 bases, and 6 bases lay outside the gene matches. Germline CDR1 reads SGHDT; CDR2 reads YYEEEE. CDR3 sequence (DNA): TGTGCCAGCAGCATCGACAGGGGGGGGTATGGCTACACCTTC. Translating gives CASSIDRGGYGYTF.

The CDR3 here is CASSERGNYANYGYTF. The CDR3 DNA follows: TGTGCCAGCAGTGAAAGGGGTAATTATGCCAACTATGGCTACACCTTC. J is TRBJ1-2 and V is TRBV6-1; the D gene is possibly TRBD1 (5 bases). This CDR3 has 16 residues. Germline CDR1 and CDR2: MNHNS and SASEGT. The V and J ends lost 2 bases and 2 bases respectively, with 15 bases between them.

The rearrangement uses TRBV30 and TRBJ2-7, with 9 positions matching TRBD1. The CDR3 length is 15 residues. V lost 0 bases to trimming and J lost 1 base; unmatched junction nucleotides: 4. Germline values: CDR1 GTSNPN, CDR2 SVGIG (reference sequence). This chain's CDR3 is CAWSVPGTGSYEQYF. For the CDR3, the DNA is TGTGCCTGGAGTGTACCCGGGACAGGGTCCTACGAGCAGTACTTC.

This chain uses TRBV7-8 with TRBJ2-2, with D tentatively TRBD1 (7 bases). This CDR3 is 15 amino acids long. V gave up 3 bases and J gave up 6 bases, with 14 bases separating them. Germline V gene data show CDR1 as SGHVS and CDR2 as FQNEAQ. CDR3 region: CASSLAGGHPGELFF. CDR3 bases: TGTGCCAGCAGCTTGGCAGGGGGGCACCCCGGGGAGCTGTTTTTT.

This chain links TRBV4-1 with TRBJ2-7; D unclear. Germline-derived CDR1 and CDR2 are MGHRA and YSYEKL. This CDR3 is 15 amino acids long. With 0 bases removed from V and 3 bases from J, the gap between germline ends came to 12 bases. The CDR3 DNA is TGCGCCAGCAGCCAAGAGAGCGAGGTTGGCTACGAGCAGTACTTC. Amino acids: CASSQESEVGYEQYF.

The chain joins TRBV9 to TRBJ2-1; D ambiguous. Looked up from germline, CDR1 is SGDLS and CDR2 is YYNGEE. The CDR3 consists of 13 residues. The V gene lost 4 bases and the J gene lost 0 bases, with 5 bases spanning the gap. CDR3 DNA: TGTGCCAGCAGCTCCAGCTCCTACAATGAGCAGTTCTTC. It translates to CASSSSSYNEQFF.

Of note for this clone: Relative to the germline gene, one junction end is altered; a read error may explain this. DNA for the CDR3: TGTGCTAGCAGCCCGGGACTAGCCGAAACCTACGAGCAGTACTTC. Protein product: CASSPGLAETYEQYF. The V and J genes are TRBV7-7 and TRBJ2-7; 9 bases match TRBD2. Germline CDR1 SSHAT, CDR2 FNYEAQ (reference sequence). CDR3 size: 15 residues.

The chain joins TRBV19 to TRBJ1-5; possible D gene TRBD1, 6 bases. Germline-derived CDR1 and CDR2 are LNHDA and SQIVND (reference sequence). Deletions cut 5 bases from V and 4 bases from J, with 15 bases between. There are 15 residues in the CDR3. CDR3 sequence: CASSRGGGYNQPQHF. The CDR3 coding sequence is TGTGCCAGTAGTCGAGGGGGGGGTTATAATCAGCCCCAGCATTTT.

The CDR3: CASSVGGSFEQYF. In nucleotides, the CDR3 is TGTGCCAGCAGCGTAGGGGGCTCTTTCGAGCAGTACTTC. The V and J genes are TRBV9 and TRBJ2-7; TRBD1 is a possible D gene (5 bases). Germline CDR1 is SGDLS and CDR2 is YYNGEE. This CDR3 comprises 13 residues. Trimming took off 0 bases at V and 6 bases at J, with 10 bases between the two ends.

The chain joins TRBV28 to TRBJ1-2, with a tentative D call TRBD1 (6 bases). The CDR3 contains 15 residues. Germline lookup yields CDR1 MDHEN and CDR2 SYDVKM. The ends were cut back, 6 bases at V and 4 bases at J, with 18 bases in the middle. CDR3 loop: CASRAGTWGTYGYTF. The CDR3 DNA is TGTGCCAGCAGGGCCGGGACATGGGGAACCTATGGCTACACCTTC.

The chain couples TRBV19 to TRBJ2-1, with 10 bases that match TRBD2. Germline V gene sequence: CDR1 LNHDA, CDR2 SQIVND (reference sequence). The CDR3 consists of 14 residues. The ends lost 5 bases at V and 4 bases at J; junction bases unmatched: 2. The CDR3 here is CASSSSGGYNEQFF. In DNA form, the CDR3 reads TGTGCCAGTAGTTCTAGCGGGGGATACAATGAGCAGTTCTTC.

The chain joins TRBV5-5 to TRBJ2-1, with TRBD2 as a possible D gene (6 bases). Trimming removed 4 bases from V and 6 bases from J, with 11 bases in between. CDR3 length: 13 amino acids. Germline-derived CDR1 and CDR2 are SGHKS and YYEKEE (reference sequence). The CDR3 is CASSPMGGNEQFF. In DNA, the CDR3 is TGTGCCAGCAGCCCTATGGGGGGCAATGAGCAGTTCTTC.

With regard to this clone: Other DNA sequences in this sample translate to the same CDR3. The chain employs TRBV7-2 and TRBJ1-1, with a possible D match to TRBD1 (6 bases). The V and J ends lost 4 bases and 1 base respectively, with 7 bases between them. The CDR3 is 13 amino acids. Germline V CDR1 and CDR2: SGHTA, FQGNSA. CDR3 region: CASSSDRNTEAFF. The CDR3 nucleotides read TGTGCCAGCAGCTCGGACAGGAACACTGAAGCTTTCTTT.

The chain combines TRBV7-8 with TRBJ1-2; D not certain. Germline V CDR1 and CDR2: SGHVS, FQNEAQ. This CDR3 region has 14 residues. V gave up 2 bases and J gave up 8 bases, with 15 bases separating them. DNA of the CDR3: TGTGCCAGCAGCTTAAGAACAGCCTTCCTCGGCTACACCTTC. This gives the protein CASSLRTAFLGYTF.

The chain combines TRBV6-5 with TRBJ2-7; maybe TRBD1 (6 bases). Germline V gene lookup returns CDR1 MNHEY and CDR2 SVGAGI. The CDR3 spans 13 residues. Between the trimmed V and J ends, which lost 11 bases and 0 bases, there was a span of 14 bases. CDR3 protein: CAAMDSNSYEQYF. The CDR3 DNA follows: TGTGCCGCGATGGACAGTAACTCCTACGAGCAGTACTTC.

V usage is TRBV29-1 and J usage is TRBJ2-3; D unresolved. Per germline, CDR1 SQVTM and CDR2 ANQGSEA. This CDR3 region has 15 residues. The V and J ends lost 6 bases and 2 bases respectively, with 18 bases between them. The CDR3 reads CSVRKSGSSTDTQYF. As DNA, the CDR3 is TGCAGCGTCAGAAAATCAGGCTCCTCCACAGATACGCAGTATTTT.

The V and J genes are TRBV9 and TRBJ2-7; 11 bases map to TRBD2. V lost 2 bases and J lost 5; bases outside the gene matches: 9. CDR1 SGDLS and CDR2 YYNGEE come from the germline V gene. CDR3 length equals 16 residues. The CDR3 DNA sequence: TGTGCCAGCAGCGTCGGTAGCGGGAGGGCCATTGACGAGCAGTACTTC. Its translation is CASSVGSGRAIDEQYF.

V usage is TRBV6-5 and J usage is TRBJ1-2; possible D gene TRBD1, 6 bases. The germline V gene encodes CDR1 MNHEY and CDR2 SVGAGI. Trimming stripped 2 bases from V and 3 bases from J, with 10 bases between. This CDR3 is built from 14 residues. The CDR3 region is CASSYVQGHYGYTF. For the CDR3, the DNA is TGTGCCAGCAGTTACGTACAGGGACACTATGGCTACACCTTC.

V is TRBV5-1 and J is TRBJ2-5, with a tentative D call TRBD2 (5 bases). The CDR3 is made up of 14 amino acids. CDR1 SGHRS and CDR2 YFSETQ come from the germline V gene. V was trimmed by 4 bases and J by 2 bases, leaving 12 bases between them. CDR3 sequence (DNA): TGCGCCAGCAGCGTTGGCGTAGCGCAAGAGACCCAGTACTTC. This gives the protein CASSVGVAQETQYF.

CDR3 region: CASSATGANQPQHF. CDR3 in DNA: TGTGCCAGCAGCGCTACAGGGGCAAATCAGCCCCAGCATTTT. This chain connects TRBV7-9 to TRBJ1-5; 7 positions agree with TRBD1. The CDR3 is made up of 14 amino acids. J lost 4 bases, V lost 5 bases, and 5 bases had no gene match. The germline CDR1 and CDR2 sequences are SEHNR and FQNEAQ (reference sequence).

J is TRBJ2-7 and V is TRBV7-6; TRBD2 agrees at 11 bases. J lost 7 bases, V lost 5 bases, and 10 bases had no gene match. The germline CDR1 and CDR2 sequences are SGHVS and FNYEAQ. The CDR3 covers 15 residues. CDR3 nucleotide sequence: TGTGCCAGCAGCATTCAACTAGCGGGGGAGGGAGAGCAGTACTTC. Translated: CASSIQLAGEGEQYF.

The rearrangement uses TRBV6-5 and TRBJ2-5, with a weak D call TRBD1 (5 bases). Germline lookup yields CDR1 MNHEY and CDR2 SVGAGI. This CDR3 has 13 residues. V was clipped by 2 bases and J by 5 bases, with 9 bases between them. DNA for the CDR3: TGTGCCAGCAGTTACCAGGGTCAGGAGACCCAGTACTTC. This encodes CASSYQGQETQYF.

The rearrangement links TRBV7-3 to TRBJ2-3, with D tentatively TRBD2 (5 bases). Per the germline V gene, CDR1 is SGHTA and CDR2 is FQGTGA. Between the trimmed V and J ends, which lost 4 bases and 2 bases, there was a span of 10 bases. The CDR3 length is 14 residues. This CDR3 reads CASSSGVNTDTQYF. The CDR3 DNA reads as TGTGCCAGCAGCTCCGGGGTTAACACAGATACGCAGTATTTT. Looking up the rest from reference TRBV7-3 and TRBJ2-3 gives the full variable domain: GAGVSQTPSNKVTEKGKYVELRCDPISGHTALYWYRQSLGQGPEFLIYFQGTGAADDSGLPNDRFFAVRPEGSVSTLKIQRTERGDSAVYLCASSSGVNTDTQYFGPGTRLTVL.

The chain recombines TRBV10-2 with TRBJ2-7; 8 bases fit TRBD2. Germline loops: CDR1 WSHSY, CDR2 SAAADI. Unmatched junction bases numbered 3, after V lost 2 bases and J lost 3 bases. The CDR3 covers 14 residues. The CDR3 loop is CASSELLADYEQYF. The DNA of the CDR3 is TGCGCCAGCAGTGAGCTACTAGCGGACTACGAGCAGTACTTC.

V is TRBV10-3 and J is TRBJ2-3; TRBD2 is a possible D gene (5 bases). Deletions cut 8 bases from V and 1 base from J, with 13 bases between. There are 14 residues in the CDR3. CDR1 is ENHRY, CDR2 SYGVKD, per germline. The CDR3 nucleotides are TGTGCCATCTCAGACTACCCGCGCACAGATACGCAGTATTTT. Translating gives CAISDYPRTDTQYF.